This T cell receptor beta chain was retrieved from a study of beta chain features in type 1 diabetes. The CDR3 spans 15 residues. Germline CDR1 reads PRHDT; CDR2 reads FYEKMQ (reference sequence). V dropped 3 bases and J dropped 5 bases, with 16 bases sitting between them. This clone has only a few counts. Its antigen is unknown. All of the isolated RNA was reverse transcribed, so expressed TCRB transcripts were sequenced. Measured with immunoSEQ multiplex PCR; TCRdb has only the in-frame clones, and not every one. The sample contains under 800,000 clones, roughly a sixth of which appear only once. Staining for CD45RO/CCR7/CD25/CD127/CD95/CD27 allowed sorting of CD4+ naive, central memory, regulatory and stem cell-like memory cells. Regarding the study as a whole: Insertion counts at VDJ junctions were lower in type 1 diabetes patients, who also showed more deletions there.

What was sequenced was naive CD4+ T cells from blood. The chain recombines TRBV13 with TRBJ1-2; weak D call: TRBD1 (6 bases). This receptor was taken from a man younger than 35 in good health. CDR3 sequence reads: CASSFKQGYYYGYTF. In DNA, the CDR3 is TGTGCCAGCAGCTTTAAACAGGGATACTATTATGGCTACACCTTC.